The 17 T cell receptor beta chains below all came from one sample that was sequenced in a study of breast tumors, draining lymph nodes, adjacent tissues. TCRdb fed the multiplex PCR reads into MiXCR, producing one record per CDR3 protein. The sample holds 150,000 to 200,000 distinct CDR3 sequences; 30% to 35% are singletons and the top ten take 3.5% to 4.5%. Breast cancer patients provided tissue from their axillary draining lymph nodes. The specimen sequenced was axillary lymph node tissue. All receptors come from a female donor with breast cancer. Some clones in this sample may be carry-over from other donors' samples.

This clonotype has at least ten counts. This rearrangement joins TRBV4-1 to TRBJ2-5; 7 bases line up with TRBD2. CDR3 size: 23 residues. The V segment lost 1 base and the J segment 1 base; nucleotides outside the gene matches: 27. Germline-derived CDR1 and CDR2 are MGHRA and YSYEKL. CDR3 bases: TGCGCCAGCAGCCAAGTTGGAGAGGTGGGAGCGGGACCCGCTCCGCTCCCCCAAGAGACCCAGTACTTC. Protein product: CASSQVGEVGAGPAPLPQETQYF.

The count of this clonotype is one. This chain joins TRBV6-2 or TRBV6-3 and TRBJ1-5; D is perhaps TRBD1 (6 bases). The germline V and J ends were trimmed by 2 bases and 7 bases, with 12 bases remaining between them. CDR1 is MNHEY and CDR2 is SVGEGT in the germline V gene. This CDR3 is built from 14 residues. The CDR3 protein is CASSYEGGRQPQHF. The CDR3 nucleotides are TGTGCCAGCAGTTACGAAGGGGGTCGGCAGCCCCAGCATTTT.

About this clonotype: A read error may explain this, as a much larger clone is one base away. The V gene is TRBV3-1, the J gene TRBJ2-5; the match to TRBD2 covers 7 bases. CDR3 length: 13 residues. The germline gives CDR1 LGHDT, CDR2 YNNKEL (reference sequence). The CDR3 DNA is TGTGCCGTGAGGTCTAGCGGACAAGGGACCCAGTACTTC. Protein product: CAVRSSGQGTQYF.

This clonotype was seen at least ten times. The chain has TRBV28 and TRBJ1-6; no definite D call. Germline V gene lookup returns CDR1 MDHEN and CDR2 SYDVKM. The V gene lost 4 bases and the J gene lost 0 bases, with 13 bases spanning the gap. This CDR3 has 17 residues. CDR3 residues: CASSSSGPSSYNSPLHF. CDR3 nucleotide sequence: TGTGCCAGCAGTTCATCGGGCCCTAGCTCCTATAATTCACCCCTCCACTTT.

This clonotype showed up many times. The rearrangement joins TRBV10-3 to TRBJ2-7; TRBD2 might be the D (6 bases). Germline loops: CDR1 ENHRY, CDR2 SYGVKD. The CDR3 sequence is 12 residues long. The ends were cut back, 10 bases at V and 5 bases at J, with 15 bases in the middle. The CDR3 bases are TGTGCCACCCAGCAGGGAGGCAACGAGCAGTACTTC. This sequence encodes CATQQGGNEQYF.

Many counts were recorded for this clonotype. The chain has TRBV4-2 and TRBJ2-2, with D possibly being TRBD2 (7 bases). The CDR3 consists of 17 residues. CDR1 is LGHNA, CDR2 YNFKEQ, per germline. With 0 bases removed from V and 7 bases from J, the gap between germline ends came to 18 bases. The CDR3 DNA reads as TGTGCCAGCAGCCAAGATTTGGGTGGGGGGGCCGACGGGGAGCTGTTTTTT. This translates into CASSQDLGGGADGELFF.

In this sample, this clonotype turned up many times. The rearrangement joins TRBV9 to TRBJ1-2; 7 nucleotides line up with TRBD1. With 0 bases clipped from V and 4 bases from J, the junction kept 6 bases outside the gene matches. The CDR3 spans 15 residues. Germline V gives CDR1 SGDLS, CDR2 YYNGEE. Here the CDR3 reads CASSVARQGGYGYTF. CDR3 nucleotide sequence: TGTGCCAGCAGCGTAGCTCGACAGGGTGGCTATGGCTACACCTTC.

The chain carries TRBV2 and TRBJ1-6, with D possibly being TRBD1 (6 bases). The CDR3 contains 12 residues. Germline V gives CDR1 SNHLY, CDR2 FYNNEI. The V gene lost 10 bases and the J gene lost 7 bases, with 11 bases spanning the gap. The CDR3 is CAKRQENSPLHF. CDR3 DNA: TGTGCCAAGAGACAGGAAAATTCACCCCTCCACTTT.

The chain combines TRBV29-1 with TRBJ1-5; D uncertain. This CDR3 has 12 amino acids. Germline assignment: CDR1 SQVTM and CDR2 ANQGSEA. Trimming cost V 5 bases and J 11 bases, with 16 bases left between them. The CDR3 DNA reads TGCAGCGTTACGGGGAACCAAGAGACCCAGCATTTT. Encoded protein: CSVTGNQETQHF.

This chain connects TRBV11-3 to TRBJ2-1; 8 bases fit TRBD2. In germline, CDR1 is SGHNT, CDR2 YENEEA. V was clipped by 7 bases and J by 9 bases; unmatched bases: 8. This CDR3 has 13 residues. The CDR3 DNA follows: TGTGCCAGCATCCTCGGGGGGGGACCTGAGCAGTTCTTC. This encodes CASILGGGPEQFF.

In this sample, this clonotype turned up many times. The V and J genes are TRBV10-1 and TRBJ2-1; 7 bases map to TRBD1. Germline-derived CDR1 and CDR2 are WNHNN and SYGVQD (reference sequence). The CDR3 spans 12 residues. Trimming removed 6 bases from V and 9 bases from J; junction bases left unmatched: 5. The CDR3 nucleotides are TGCGCCAGCAGCCTGACAGGGTTTGAGCAGTTCTTC. Translating gives CASSLTGFEQFF.

This clonotype has ten or more counts. The V gene is TRBV12-3 or TRBV12-4, the J gene TRBJ2-6; TRBD1 agrees at 12 bases. The CDR3 runs to 16 residues. With V trimmed by 3 bases and J by 12 bases, 9 bases remained unmatched. CDR3 coding DNA: TGTGCCAGCAGTTTCGCGCGGGACAGGGGGCCTCTCGTCCTGACTTTC. It specifies CASSFARDRGPLVLTF.

This clonotype was picked up many times. CDR3 loop: CASSLGGQQNSPLHF. For the CDR3, the DNA is TGTGCCAGCAGCTTGGGGGGACAGCAGAATTCACCCCTCCACTTT. The rearrangement links TRBV5-6 to TRBJ1-6, with 7 bases matching TRBD1. Germline V gene lookup returns CDR1 SGHDT and CDR2 YYEEEE. CDR3 length: 15 residues. Losses at the gene ends were 0 bases for V and 7 bases for J; bases not matched to a gene: 4.

Notes on this clonotype: This sequence may be a read error, since a much larger clone differs from it by one base. As the CDR3 is not closed by the conserved phenylalanine or tryptophan, this likely results from a read error. The gene calls are TRBV9 and TRBJ2-5, with TRBD2 matching over 7 bases. With 5 bases clipped from V and 3 bases from J, the junction kept 4 bases outside the gene matches. The germline CDR1 and CDR2 sequences are SGDLS and YYNGEE. The CDR3 totals 13 residues. Here the CDR3 reads CASRSSGEETQYS. For the CDR3, the DNA is TGTGCCAGCAGATCTAGCGGAGAAGAGACCCAGTACTCC.

This clonotype was picked up many times. The chain joins TRBV20-1 to TRBJ2-7, with D perhaps given as TRBD1 or TRBD2 (5 bases each). This CDR3 has 13 residues. Germline-derived CDR1 and CDR2 are DFQATT and SNEGSKA (reference sequence). The V end lost 4 bases, the J end lost 6 bases, and 16 bases lay between the germline ends. In DNA, the CDR3 is TGCAGTGCTAACACCGGGGCCGCCTTCGAGCAGTACTTC. Translation gives CSANTGAAFEQYF.

The sample holds many counts of this clonotype. The rearrangement joins TRBV10-3 to TRBJ1-4; 7 positions match TRBD1. The CDR3 loop spans 20 amino acids. Germline V gene sequence: CDR1 ENHRY, CDR2 SYGVKD. V shed 2 bases and J 4 bases; nucleotides not matched to a gene: 19. This chain's CDR3 is CAISERLEGQQNLHNEKLFF. CDR3 DNA sequence: TGTGCCATCAGTGAGAGGTTAGAGGGACAGCAAAACCTACATAATGAAAAACTGTTTTTT.

Notes on this clonotype: A clone one base away is much larger, so this may be a read error. The rearrangement uses TRBV12-3 or TRBV12-4 and TRBJ1-5, with no clear D. Trimming cost V 6 bases and J 9 bases, with 18 bases left between them. There are 14 residues in the CDR3. Here the CDR3 reads CASSFGRTSRPQHF. CDR3 sequence (DNA): TGTGCCAGCAGCTTCGGGCGGACGTCGCGGCCCCAGCATTTT.